The T cell receptor (beta chain) described here comes from a study of cytomegalovirus exposure and HLA in healthy donors (dated by TCRdb to 2016 to 2017). With respect to the entire study: In an earlier analysis of 450 to 750 of the donors, about 260 Gb of sequence data and 90 million to 120 million unique TCR beta sequences from about 179 million T cells were reported. A later genetic analysis used genome-wide SNP genotypes for about three fifths of the 666 donors, treating that subset as a discovery cohort. The study was designed to test whether signatures of past pathogen exposure could be identified by cataloging public T cell receptors. All discovery cohort repertoires had been generated using a single sequencing platform. Of the roughly 400 genotyped donors, over 65% fell in the genetic ancestry cluster associated with self-reported Caucasian donors. A later analysis re-examined previously published TCR beta repertoires from more than 650 donors and added high-resolution HLA genotyping to investigate patterns of TCR occurrence. The number of donors typed differed by locus, with roughly 629-640 for A, B, C, DRB1 and DQB1, more than 500 for DQA1, 600 to 610 for DPA1, and roughly 450 for DPB1. The later analysis used no new phenotypic data to find candidate immune exposures, relying instead on TCR beta sequences and their occurrence across donors. An earlier analysis of approximately 500 of the donors applied high-throughput TCR beta sequencing to assess whether each TCR beta V gene segment acted as functional or pseudogenic. Roughly five DR-DQ haplotypes were treated as single units for association and clustering because of strong linkage in the cohort. Along with the roughly 710-subject first cohort, a separate validation cohort of roughly 110 different subjects was used. To predict cytomegalovirus infection status, the study combined high-throughput TCR immunosequencing, statistical association of individual TCRs with disease status, and machine learning. Alongside the repertoire data, information on donor age, sex, ethnicity and CMV serostatus was compiled. About 300 gigabases of sequencing data and tens of millions of unique TCR sequences were included in an early release covering several hundred HLA-typed donors. On average, 235,054 unique TCR beta nucleotide sequences were sequenced per donor among some 430 genotyped donors of the cohort, with 15% to 20% of those sequences being non-productive. Class I and class II HLA loci were covered by the typing at four-digit resolution. The study profiled the T cell repertoires of 550 to 700 subjects by immunosequencing and related them to cytomegalovirus serostatus. Points the paper makes about the study in general: Compared with the roughly 710-donor mean, donors in an Asian-associated ancestry cluster had fewer N-insertions in productive TCRs, according to a later genetic analysis. The 87-base-pair reads could not distinguish some IMGT-functional V segments, including TRBV6-2 and TRBV6-3, so those segments were excluded. In a later analysis, around 15,000 TCR beta sequences were associated with specific HLA alleles at a false discovery rate of 0.05. When HLA alleles, especially DR and DQ, strongly co-occurred, attributing TCR associations to individual alleles was difficult. In a later analysis, TCR association rates were found to vary across HLA loci, with the most associated TCRs seen for DRB1 alleles and the fewest for HLA-C alleles. The earlier analysis of some 560 of the donors excluded roughly 16 rarely observed V segments, including chromosome 9 orphons, because counts were too low. Across donors, most TCR sequences were observed very rarely, whereas some public TCRs were present in many individuals. The presence/absence analyses assumed that sequencing depth was roughly uniform across donors, and that assumption may not be true. Linkage disequilibrium might explain the correlated functional status among segregating V segments, but an unknown experimental factor could not be excluded. In a later analysis, most CMV-associated TCR beta chains were found to appear HLA-restricted, with HLA associations seemingly driven largely by CMV exposure. The sequencing pipeline was judged likely to have produced a cluster of highly shared sequence variants as a technical artifact. In a later analysis, several top co-occurrence clusters were reported to appear linked to parvovirus B19, influenza, CMV and Epstein-Barr virus. Three of the identified cytomegalovirus-associated TCR beta chains were confirmed in vitro to be specific for cytomegalovirus antigens. CMV serostatus was the only immune exposure information available for the cohort. The classifier was reported to diagnose cytomegalovirus status with high specificity and sensitivity in both the original and validation cohorts. In an earlier analysis of some 540 of the donors, most TCR beta V segments appeared in productive rearrangements about 87% or about 30% of the time, broadly matching IMGT annotations. In a later genetic analysis, a missense DCLRE1C variant was associated with V-gene and J-gene trimming of TCR beta chains, and the association was replicated in an independent cohort. In the study, around 150 TCR beta chains were listed as associated with cytomegalovirus. Compared with equally common non-associated chains, HLA-associated TCR beta chains in a later analysis were more clonally expanded and had lower generation probabilities. A further reported finding was that TCR beta sequences accurately predicted the HLA-A and HLA-B alleles for most subjects in the first cohort. The authors suggested that the approach could potentially be extended to other disease states and immunological phenotypes. The cohort was sequenced for TCR beta chains only, and without alpha or paired-chain data the features that could be detected were limited. HLA typing was unavailable for some donors at each locus, so association tests used only the typed subset.

Here V drops 4 bases and J drops 0 bases, and the junction holds 10 bases not matched to any gene. The germline V gene (reference sequence) provides CDR1 MNHEY and CDR2 SMNVEV. The CDR3 spans 18 residues, from the cysteine through the phenylalanine. The retained sequence is limited to the CDR3, 54 bases, with the frame set at the first base. Concerning this clone: No cognate antigen has been identified for it. Per-base qualities were not stored, and no clone one base away is much larger.

The library was obtained by the immunoSEQ multiplex PCR assay. The multiplex PCR relied on a mix of 60 forward primers for TCR Vbeta segments and 13 reverse primers for TCR Jbeta segments. The CDR3 region of rearranged TCR beta genes was amplified from genomic DNA by a multiplex PCR assay. On the Illumina HiSeq System, the amplified TCR beta libraries were sequenced as 87-base-pair reads. Under the source paper's analysis protocol: A later analysis counted some 74 million unique TCR beta chains across the approximately 700 repertoires, and 10 million to 12 million of these chains were shared by at least two donors. To remove PCR and sequencing errors, raw reads were error-corrected and collapsed into unique sequences using a nearest-neighbor algorithm that merged closely related sequences. V, D and J gene segments were assigned by aligning CDR3 sequences to IMGT reference sequences. For a sequence to be retained, at least a six-nucleotide match to both a V gene segment and a J gene segment was required. Rearrangements were called productive when the CDR3 lacked stop codons and stayed in frame with V and J; all others were non-productive. Following IMGT convention, CDR3 was defined as the stretch from the second conserved V-encoded cysteine to the conserved J-encoded phenylalanine. The earlier analysis of 587 of the donors excluded any sequence lacking an unambiguous match to a single V gene segment. In an earlier analysis of 450 to 750 of the donors, a V segment was called functional when productive rearrangements were above 56.7%, and segregating when the standard deviation between donors exceeded 5%. A statistical classification framework was built for diagnosing cytomegalovirus status from the catalog of TCR beta chain sequences. In a later analysis, V and J genes were assigned by comparing TCR nucleotide sequences against IMGT/GENE-DB human TR gene sequences. Using the TCRdist pipeline, a later analysis assigned CDR3 sequences along with most-parsimonious VDJ recombination scenarios. A later analysis defined each TCR beta chain by its CDR3 amino acid sequence plus V-gene family, and excluded reads lacking a unique V-gene family. To address suspected cross-contamination and a sequencing artifact, a later analysis removed several hundred highly shared, low-generation-probability nucleotide sequences. For each public chain, a later analysis derived a clonal expansion index from normalized ranks of inferred template counts within each repertoire. Generation probabilities in a later analysis came from a VDJ recombination model fitted to out-of-frame rearrangements, and those results were checked against IGoR. In a later analysis, hypergeometric tests were used to score TCR-TCR, TCR-HLA and TCR-CMV co-occurrence, with a repertoire-size bias correction applied to TCR pairs. False discovery rates were estimated in a later analysis by permuting HLA or CMV assignments 20 times. In a later analysis, co-occurring TCRs were grouped with DBSCAN, and TCRdist sequence similarity was added when clustering was performed within HLA-allele-positive subsets. Repertoires with fewer than 30,000 or more than 120,000 public chains were left out of co-occurrence clustering, as were a few repertoires with anomalous nucleotide sharing. This immuneACCESS table, as held by TCRdb, lists in-frame sequences with V and J called but not all clones. Of the missing ones, under half trace to an unresolved V gene in checked studies; the others have no known cause. The V and J calls and clone size come from that table; D and trimming were worked out from the DNA. The sample table shows approximately 190,000 clones, and roughly 80% are seen once. The ten largest clones represent around 1.7% of the sample.

The cohort was made up of 650 to 700 healthy bone marrow donors. At the time of sampling, every cohort member was nominally healthy, though immune exposures that went unrecorded were likely present. The donor was CMV seronegative and belonged to the group of around 400 seronegative cohort members. Each donor provided a peripheral blood sample, and peripheral blood mononuclear cells were used for TCR beta sequencing. The Qiagen DNeasy Blood Extraction Kit was used to extract genomic DNA from the blood cell samples. The sample was PBMCs. The chain employs TRBV27 and TRBJ2-3; 10 central nucleotides agree with TRBD2. The sequence was obtained from a woman in her late teens or twenties in good health and CMV-seronegative. The nucleotide sequence reads as follows: TGTGCCAGCAGTTCTCTCCTTTTGACTAGCGGGAGCACAGATACGCAGTATTTT. Its amino acids are CASSSLLLTSGSTDTQYF.